Shown below are 18 T cell receptor beta chains from a single sample sequenced in a study of blood T cell repertoires in COVID-19. Data came from immunoSEQ multiplex PCR; TCRdb stores just in-frame clones and leaves some out. The repertoire includes 120,000 to 150,000 clones, 84% of them detected once, and around 3.7% sits in the top ten. Material: PBMCs or T cells enriched from blood (not recorded which). These receptors originate from a woman aged 45 to 65 with acute COVID-19.

This clone was counted once. CDR3 DNA: TGTGCCAGTAGCCACCATAGCGGGAGGTTGTACAATGAGCAGTTCTTC. Residues: CASSHHSGRLYNEQFF. The genes are TRBV19 and TRBJ2-1, with 10 bases identical to TRBD2. Germline CDR1 LNHDA, CDR2 SQIVND (reference sequence). The CDR3 contains 16 residues. V was clipped by 6 bases and J by 4 bases; unmatched bases: 9.

The chain recombines TRBV3-1 (or the pseudogene TRBV3-2) with TRBJ1-4; 10 bases align to TRBD1. In germline, CDR1 is LGHDT, CDR2 YNNKEL (reference sequence). The CDR3 is 15 residues long. The trim removed 3 bases at V and 7 bases at J, leaving 5 bases unmatched. The CDR3 bases are TGTGCCAGCAGCCACAGGGACAGGGGAGGTGAAAAACTGTTTTTT. As protein: CASSHRDRGGEKLFF.

A remark on this clone: The same CDR3 can be traced to other DNA sequences in this sample. The chain carries TRBV6-1 and TRBJ1-1; D unclear. The CDR3 runs to 14 residues. Germline V gene data show CDR1 as MNHNS and CDR2 as SASEGT. Trimming left V 2 bases short and J 2 bases short, with 9 bases between. This chain's CDR3 is CASSENGENTEAFF. In nucleotides, the CDR3 is TGTGCCAGCAGTGAAAACGGAGAAAACACTGAAGCTTTCTTT.

The chain couples TRBV3-1 (or the pseudogene TRBV3-2) to TRBJ2-7; a possible D gene is TRBD1 (5 bases). CDR1 is LGHDT, CDR2 YNNKEL, per germline (reference sequence). V dropped 4 bases and J dropped 3 bases, with 10 bases sitting between them. This CDR3 is built from 13 residues. CDR3 bases: TGTGCCAGCAGCCCTTTTGACAGCTACGAGCAGTACTTC. Translated: CASSPFDSYEQYF.

The chain combines TRBV5-1 with TRBJ2-1; tentatively, D is TRBD2 (5 bases). Germline V lookup: CDR1 SGHRS, CDR2 YFSETQ. The CDR3 loop spans 15 amino acids. Trimming pared 4 bases from V and 0 bases from J, leaving 11 bases between. The CDR3 reads CASSGSGSSYNEQFF. CDR3 in DNA: TGCGCCAGCAGCGGGTCGGGAAGCTCCTACAATGAGCAGTTCTTC.

This sequence joins TRBV5-6 and TRBJ1-3, with no clear D. The CDR3 consists of 13 residues. Per germline, CDR1 SGHDT and CDR2 YYEEEE. V lost 2 bases, J lost 3 bases, and 6 bases lay in between. CDR3 DNA: TGTGCCAGCAGCTTCAGGTTTGGAAACACCATATATTTT. This translates into CASSFRFGNTIYF.

The V gene is TRBV19, the J gene TRBJ2-2; 9 nucleotides line up with TRBD2. Unmatched junction bases numbered 15, after V lost 1 base and J lost 0 bases. This CDR3 has 21 residues. Germline V lookup: CDR1 LNHDA, CDR2 SQIVND (reference sequence). The CDR3 sequence: CASSIGRGAAGGLPNTGELFF. The CDR3 region has the DNA TGTGCCAGTAGTATAGGGAGGGGAGCAGCGGGAGGTCTCCCGAACACCGGGGAGCTGTTTTTT.

The V call is TRBV7-9, the J call TRBJ2-1; perhaps TRBD1 as D (5 bases). Trimming removed 7 bases from V and 0 bases from J, with 16 bases in between. This CDR3 is built from 16 residues. Per the germline V gene, CDR1 is SEHNR and CDR2 is FQNEAQ (reference sequence). CDR3 coding DNA: TGTGCCAGCACCACCCCCCAGGGCCCCTCCTACAATGAGCAGTTCTTC. It encodes CASTTPQGPSYNEQFF. Supplemented by reference TRBV7-9 and TRBJ2-1, the full variable domain reads DTGVSQNPRHKITKRGQNVTFRCDPISEHNRLYWYRQTLGQGPEFLTYFQNEAQLEKSRLLSDRFSAERPKGSFSTLEIQRTEQGDSAMYLCASTTPQGPSYNEQFFGPGTRLTVL.

The chain is built from TRBV2 and TRBJ1-6; D uncertain. V was cut by 5 bases and J by 0 bases, with 5 bases left in between. The CDR3 is made up of 14 amino acids. Germline V gene sequence: CDR1 SNHLY, CDR2 FYNNEI. The DNA for the CDR3 is TGTGCCAGCAGTAGTAGCTCCTATAATTCACCCCTCCACTTT. Its protein product is CASSSSSYNSPLHF.

This rearrangement joins TRBV5-1 to TRBJ2-5, with TRBD2 as a possible D gene (5 bases). The ends were cut back, 2 bases at V and 3 bases at J, with 8 bases in the middle. The CDR3 contains 13 residues. Germline assignment: CDR1 SGHRS and CDR2 YFSETQ. The DNA for the CDR3 is TGCGCCAGCAGCTTTTTGCGGGAAGAGACCCAGTACTTC. Protein: CASSFLREETQYF.

The rearrangement uses TRBV19 and TRBJ1-1; 7 bases agree with TRBD1. CDR1 is LNHDA, CDR2 SQIVND, per germline (reference sequence). Unmatched junction bases numbered 3, after V lost 4 bases and J lost 10 bases. There are 11 residues in the CDR3. CDR3 nucleotides: TGTGCCAGTAGTACCTGGACAGGAGCTTTCTTT. This gives the protein CASSTWTGAFF.

This chain connects TRBV19 to TRBJ1-5; D unclear. The germline V gene has CDR1 LNHDA and CDR2 SQIVND (reference sequence). The CDR3 contains 13 residues. Trimming stripped 9 bases from V and 4 bases from J, with 13 bases between. CDR3 sequence reads: CASHPGRNQPQHF. The CDR3 region has the DNA TGTGCCAGCCACCCCGGCAGGAATCAGCCCCAGCATTTT.

This clone showed up just a few times. The V call is TRBV19, the J call TRBJ2-7; the match to TRBD1 covers 8 bases. Trimming cost V 4 bases and J 0 bases; bases outside gene matches: 2. CDR1 and CDR2 from the germline V gene are LNHDA and SQIVND (reference sequence). The CDR3 length is 14 residues. CDR3 amino acids: CASSTGTGSYEQYF. CDR3 bases: TGTGCCAGTAGTACCGGGACAGGCTCCTACGAGCAGTACTTC.

J is TRBJ1-6 and V is TRBV7-2, with TRBD1 matching over 7 bases. Germline V gene data show CDR1 as SGHTA and CDR2 as FQGNSA. V lost 6 bases, J lost 7 bases, and 6 bases stayed unmatched. This CDR3 contains 14 residues. CDR3 in amino acids: CASSRTGSNSPLHF. In nucleotides, the CDR3 is TGTGCCAGCAGTCGGACAGGTTCCAATTCACCCCTCCACTTT.

V is TRBV5-1 and J is TRBJ1-1; D uncertain. This CDR3 region has 13 residues. V was clipped by 0 bases and J by 3 bases, with 6 bases between them. Germline loops: CDR1 SGHRS, CDR2 YFSETQ. As DNA, the CDR3 is TGCGCCAGCAGCTTGGACCGGGACACTGAAGCTTTCTTT. Its translation is CASSLDRDTEAFF.

V usage is TRBV19 and J usage is TRBJ1-6, with TRBD1 matching over 9 bases. This CDR3 region has 14 residues. The J segment lost 10 bases and the V segment lost 4 bases, leaving 5 bases of the junction unmatched. Germline-derived CDR1 and CDR2 are LNHDA and SQIVND (reference sequence). CDR3 protein: CASSTGQGRSPLHF. CDR3 nucleotide sequence: TGTGCCAGTAGTACGGGACAGGGAAGATCACCCCTCCACTTT.

The genes are TRBV30 and TRBJ1-5; a weak D match, TRBD1 (6 bases). Germline loops: CDR1 GTSNPN, CDR2 SVGIG (reference sequence). The CDR3 spans 15 residues. Trimming stripped 3 bases from V and 1 base from J, with 13 bases between. Here the CDR3 DNA reads TGTGCCTGGAGGGAAGGGACACCGAGCAATCAGCCCCAGCATTTT. Protein: CAWREGTPSNQPQHF.

The J gene is TRBJ2-7, the V gene TRBV15; TRBD1 might be the D (6 bases). Germline lookup yields CDR1 LNHNV and CDR2 YYDKDF (reference sequence). The germline V and J ends were trimmed by 5 bases and 2 bases, with 13 bases remaining between them. This CDR3 has 14 amino acids. Written as DNA, the CDR3 is TGTGCCACCAGCCCCGGACAGTTGACCTACGAGCAGTACTTC. Translation: CATSPGQLTYEQYF.